This T cell receptor beta chain was documented in a study of cytomegalovirus exposure and HLA in healthy donors. Primers: 60 Vbeta forward and 13 Jbeta reverse. The repertoire was sequenced with immunoSEQ multiplex PCR; TCRdb's copy has only in-frame clones and lacks some. The sample contains approximately 210,000 clones, less than 85% of which appear only once. V lost 7 bases and J lost 4; bases outside the gene matches: 10. The CDR3 covers 15 residues. The V gene's germline CDR1 is SGHAT and CDR2 FQNNGV. Notes on the study in general: Most TCR beta V segments were productive about 90% or about 30% of the time in an earlier analysis.

Comments on this clone: Antigen unknown.

This clonotype was sampled from a girl aged 10-17 years in good health and CMV-seropositive. The V gene is TRBV11-2, the J gene TRBJ2-7; 10 bases line up with TRBD2. Sequenced input: PBMCs. The CDR3 coding sequence is TGTGCCAGCACCTCTGGGGTAGCGGGGGGTTACGAGCAGTACTTC. Translation gives CASTSGVAGGYEQYF.